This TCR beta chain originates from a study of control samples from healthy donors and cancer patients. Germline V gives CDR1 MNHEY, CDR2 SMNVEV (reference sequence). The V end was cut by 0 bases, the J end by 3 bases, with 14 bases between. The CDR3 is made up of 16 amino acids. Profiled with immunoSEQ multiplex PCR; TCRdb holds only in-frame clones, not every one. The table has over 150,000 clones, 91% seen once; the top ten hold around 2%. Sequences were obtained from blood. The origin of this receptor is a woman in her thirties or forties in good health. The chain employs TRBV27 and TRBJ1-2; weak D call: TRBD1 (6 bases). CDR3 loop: CASSLSAGAGDYGYTF. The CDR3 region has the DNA TGTGCCAGCAGTTTATCAGCGGGGGCCGGGGACTATGGCTACACCTTC.